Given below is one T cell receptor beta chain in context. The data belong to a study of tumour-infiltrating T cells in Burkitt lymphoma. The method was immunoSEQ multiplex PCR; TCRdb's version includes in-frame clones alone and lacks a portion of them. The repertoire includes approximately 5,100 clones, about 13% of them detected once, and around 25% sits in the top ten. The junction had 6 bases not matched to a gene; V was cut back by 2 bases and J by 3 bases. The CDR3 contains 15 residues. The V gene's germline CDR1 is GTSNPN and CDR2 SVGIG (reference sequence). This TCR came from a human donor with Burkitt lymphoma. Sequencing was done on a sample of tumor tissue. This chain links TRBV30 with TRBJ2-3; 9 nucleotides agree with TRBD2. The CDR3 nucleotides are TGTGCCTGGAGTTGGTCTCTAGCGGGGACAGATACGCAGTATTTT. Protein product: CAWSWSLAGTDTQYF.